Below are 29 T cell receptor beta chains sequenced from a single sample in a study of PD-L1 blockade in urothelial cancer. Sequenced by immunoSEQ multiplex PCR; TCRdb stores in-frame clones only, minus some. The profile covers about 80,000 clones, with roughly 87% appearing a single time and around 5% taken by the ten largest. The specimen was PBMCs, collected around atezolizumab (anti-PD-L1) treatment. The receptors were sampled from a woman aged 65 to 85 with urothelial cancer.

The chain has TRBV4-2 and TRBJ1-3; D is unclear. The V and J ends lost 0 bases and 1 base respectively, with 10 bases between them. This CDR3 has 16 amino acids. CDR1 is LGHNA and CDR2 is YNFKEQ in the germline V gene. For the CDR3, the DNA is TGTGCCAGCAGCCAAGATAGAACTAATTCTGGAAACACCATATATTTT. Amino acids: CASSQDRTNSGNTIYF.

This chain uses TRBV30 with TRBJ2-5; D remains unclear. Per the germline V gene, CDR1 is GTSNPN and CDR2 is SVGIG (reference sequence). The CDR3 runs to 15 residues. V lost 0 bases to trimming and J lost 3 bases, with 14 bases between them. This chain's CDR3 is CAWSVAWHAEETQYF. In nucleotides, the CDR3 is TGTGCCTGGAGTGTAGCGTGGCACGCCGAAGAGACCCAGTACTTC.

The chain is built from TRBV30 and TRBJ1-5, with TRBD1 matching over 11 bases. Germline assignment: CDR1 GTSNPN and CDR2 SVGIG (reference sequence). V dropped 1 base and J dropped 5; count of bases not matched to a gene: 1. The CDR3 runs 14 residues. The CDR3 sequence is CAWSGDRGDQPQHF. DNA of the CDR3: TGTGCCTGGAGTGGGGACAGGGGGGATCAGCCCCAGCATTTT.

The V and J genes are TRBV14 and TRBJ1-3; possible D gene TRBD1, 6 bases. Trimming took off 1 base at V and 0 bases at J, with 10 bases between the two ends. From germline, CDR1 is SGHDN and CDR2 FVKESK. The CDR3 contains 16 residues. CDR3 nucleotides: TGTGCCAGCAGCCAAGTCAGGACAGTCTCTGGAAACACCATATATTTT. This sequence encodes CASSQVRTVSGNTIYF.

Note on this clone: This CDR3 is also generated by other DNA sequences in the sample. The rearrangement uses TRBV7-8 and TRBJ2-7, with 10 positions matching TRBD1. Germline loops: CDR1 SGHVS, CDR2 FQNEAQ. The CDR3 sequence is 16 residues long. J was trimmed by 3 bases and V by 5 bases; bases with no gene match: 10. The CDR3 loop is CASSPHPGQGSYEQYF. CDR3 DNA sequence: TGTGCCAGCAGCCCACACCCGGGACAGGGGAGCTACGAGCAGTACTTC.

The CDR3 protein is CAISESIVGAYEQYF. The CDR3 bases are TGTGCCATCAGTGAGTCAATTGTGGGGGCATACGAGCAGTACTTC. This chain joins TRBV10-3 and TRBJ2-7; D is perhaps TRBD1 (6 bases). Germline loops: CDR1 ENHRY, CDR2 SYGVKD. Trimming removed 0 bases from V and 4 bases from J, with 13 bases in between. The CDR3 loop spans 15 amino acids.

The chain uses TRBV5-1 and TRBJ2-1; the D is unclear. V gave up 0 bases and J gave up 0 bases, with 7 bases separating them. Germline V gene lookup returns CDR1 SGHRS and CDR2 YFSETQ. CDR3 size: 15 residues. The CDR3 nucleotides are TGCGCCAGCAGCTTGGGGCAGAACTCCTACAATGAGCAGTTCTTC. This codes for CASSLGQNSYNEQFF.

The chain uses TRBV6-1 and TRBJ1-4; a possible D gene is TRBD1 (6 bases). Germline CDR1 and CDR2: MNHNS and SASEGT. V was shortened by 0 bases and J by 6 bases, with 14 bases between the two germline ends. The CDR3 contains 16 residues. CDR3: CASSEAPHSGDEKLFF. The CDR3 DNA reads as TGTGCCAGCAGTGAAGCGCCACACTCAGGGGATGAAAAACTGTTTTTT.

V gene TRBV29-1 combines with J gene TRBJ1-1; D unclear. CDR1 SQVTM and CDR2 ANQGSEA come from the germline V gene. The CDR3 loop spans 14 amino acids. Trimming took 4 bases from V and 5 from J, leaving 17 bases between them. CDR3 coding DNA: TGCAGCGTTGTAGTAGCCCCCGCCGGGACTGAAGCTTTCTTT. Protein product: CSVVVAPAGTEAFF.

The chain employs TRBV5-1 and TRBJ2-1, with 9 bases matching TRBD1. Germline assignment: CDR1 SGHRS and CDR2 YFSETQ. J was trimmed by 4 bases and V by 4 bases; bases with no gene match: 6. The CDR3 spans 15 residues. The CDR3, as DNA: TGCGCCAGCAGCGTAGCCGGGACAGGGTACAATGAGCAGTTCTTC. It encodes CASSVAGTGYNEQFF.

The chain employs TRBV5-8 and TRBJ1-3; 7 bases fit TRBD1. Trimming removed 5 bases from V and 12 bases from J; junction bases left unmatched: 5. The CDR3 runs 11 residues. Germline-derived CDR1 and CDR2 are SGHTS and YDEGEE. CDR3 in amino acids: CASRHRGDIYF. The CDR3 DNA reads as TGTGCCAGCAGACACAGGGGCGACATATATTTT.

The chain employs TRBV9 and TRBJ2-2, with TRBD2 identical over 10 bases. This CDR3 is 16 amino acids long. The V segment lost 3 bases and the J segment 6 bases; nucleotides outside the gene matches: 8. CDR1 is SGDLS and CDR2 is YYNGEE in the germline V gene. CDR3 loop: CASSAPGLAHAGELFF. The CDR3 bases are TGTGCCAGCAGCGCACCGGGACTAGCGCACGCCGGGGAGCTGTTTTTT.

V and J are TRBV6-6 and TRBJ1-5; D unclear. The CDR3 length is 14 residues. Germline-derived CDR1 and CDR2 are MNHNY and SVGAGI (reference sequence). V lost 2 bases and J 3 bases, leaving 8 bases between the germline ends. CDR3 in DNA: TGTGCCAGCAGTTACCCCCGGTCCAATCAGCCCCAGCATTTT. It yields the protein CASSYPRSNQPQHF.

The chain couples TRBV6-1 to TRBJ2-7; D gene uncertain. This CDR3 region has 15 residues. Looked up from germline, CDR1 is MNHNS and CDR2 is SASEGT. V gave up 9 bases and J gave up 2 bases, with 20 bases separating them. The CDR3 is CASLAIPETTYEQYF. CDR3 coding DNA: TGTGCCAGTCTTGCGATTCCGGAGACCACCTACGAGCAGTACTTC.

The CDR3 DNA is TGTGCCAGTAGTATCAGGGGGTACCAAGAGACCCAGTACTTC. Translation: CASSIRGYQETQYF. The chain carries TRBV19 and TRBJ2-5; 7 bases align to TRBD1. Germline trimming cut 3 bases from V and 0 bases from J; bases unmatched to any gene: 1. From germline, CDR1 is LNHDA and CDR2 SQIVND (reference sequence). The CDR3 totals 14 residues.

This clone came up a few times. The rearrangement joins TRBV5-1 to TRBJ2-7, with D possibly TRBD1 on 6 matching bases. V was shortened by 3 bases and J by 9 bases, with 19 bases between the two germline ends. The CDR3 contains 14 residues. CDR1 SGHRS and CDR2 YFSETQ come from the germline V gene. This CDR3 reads CASSWDILMGGQYF. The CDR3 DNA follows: TGCGCCAGCAGCTGGGACATCCTTATGGGCGGGCAGTACTTC.

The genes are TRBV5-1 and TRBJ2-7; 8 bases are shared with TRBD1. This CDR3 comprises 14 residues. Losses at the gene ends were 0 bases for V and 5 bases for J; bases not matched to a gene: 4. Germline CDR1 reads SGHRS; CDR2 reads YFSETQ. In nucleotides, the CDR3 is TGCGCCAGCAGCTTGGCGACAGGGGTCAACGAGCAGTACTTC. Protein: CASSLATGVNEQYF. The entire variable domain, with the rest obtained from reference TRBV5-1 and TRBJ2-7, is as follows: KAGVTQTPRYLIKTRGQQVTLSCSPISGHRSVSWYQQTPGQGLQFLFEYFSETQRNKGNFPGRFSGRQFSNSRSEMNVSTLELGDSALYLCASSLATGVNEQYFGPGTRLTVT.

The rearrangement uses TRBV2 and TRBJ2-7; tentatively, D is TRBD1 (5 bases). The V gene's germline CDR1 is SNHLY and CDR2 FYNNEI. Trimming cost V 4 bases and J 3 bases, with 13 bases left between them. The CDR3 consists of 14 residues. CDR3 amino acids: CASSVTRVSYEQYF. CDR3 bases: TGTGCCAGCAGTGTAACCAGGGTAAGCTACGAGCAGTACTTC.

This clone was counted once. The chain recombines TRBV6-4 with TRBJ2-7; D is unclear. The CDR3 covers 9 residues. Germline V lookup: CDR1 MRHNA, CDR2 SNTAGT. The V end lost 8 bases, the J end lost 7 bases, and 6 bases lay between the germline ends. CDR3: CASRQEQYF. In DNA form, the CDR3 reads TGTGCCAGCCGTCAGGAGCAGTACTTC.

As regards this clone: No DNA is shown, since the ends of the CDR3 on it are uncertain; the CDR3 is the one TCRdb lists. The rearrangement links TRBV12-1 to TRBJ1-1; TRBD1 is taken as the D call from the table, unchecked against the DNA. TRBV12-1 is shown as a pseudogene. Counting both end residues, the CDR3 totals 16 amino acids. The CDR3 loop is CASSFGTGTCNTEAFF.

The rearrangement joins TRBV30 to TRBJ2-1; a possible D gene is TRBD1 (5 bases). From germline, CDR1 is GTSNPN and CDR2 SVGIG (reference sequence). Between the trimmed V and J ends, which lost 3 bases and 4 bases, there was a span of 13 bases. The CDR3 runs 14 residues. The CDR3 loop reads CAWSPGQLYNEQFF. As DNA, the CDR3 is TGTGCCTGGAGCCCAGGGCAGTTATACAATGAGCAGTTCTTC.

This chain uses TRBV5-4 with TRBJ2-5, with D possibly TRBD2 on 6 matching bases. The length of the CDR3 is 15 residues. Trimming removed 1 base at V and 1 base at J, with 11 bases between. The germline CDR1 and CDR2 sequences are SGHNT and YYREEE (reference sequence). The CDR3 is CASSLRLGGQETQYF. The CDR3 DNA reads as TGTGCCAGCAGCTTGAGATTGGGGGGCCAAGAGACCCAGTACTTC. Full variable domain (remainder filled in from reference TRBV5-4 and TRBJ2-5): ETGVTQSPTHLIKTRGQQVTLRCSSQSGHNTVSWYQQALGQGPQFIFQYYREEENGRGNFPPRFSGLQFPNYSSELNVNALELDDSALYLCASSLRLGGQETQYFGPGTRLLVL.

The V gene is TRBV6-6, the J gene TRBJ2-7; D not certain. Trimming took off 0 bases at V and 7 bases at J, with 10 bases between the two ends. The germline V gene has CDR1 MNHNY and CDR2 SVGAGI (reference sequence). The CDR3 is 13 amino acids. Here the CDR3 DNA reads TGTGCCAGCAGTTACTCGATTGAGAGGGAGCAGTACTTC. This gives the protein CASSYSIEREQYF.

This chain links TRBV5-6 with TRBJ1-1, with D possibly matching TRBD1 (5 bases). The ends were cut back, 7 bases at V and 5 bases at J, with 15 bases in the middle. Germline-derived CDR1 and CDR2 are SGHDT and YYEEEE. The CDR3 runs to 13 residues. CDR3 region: CASGGAMRTEAFF. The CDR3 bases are TGTGCCAGCGGCGGGGCCATGAGGACTGAAGCTTTCTTT.

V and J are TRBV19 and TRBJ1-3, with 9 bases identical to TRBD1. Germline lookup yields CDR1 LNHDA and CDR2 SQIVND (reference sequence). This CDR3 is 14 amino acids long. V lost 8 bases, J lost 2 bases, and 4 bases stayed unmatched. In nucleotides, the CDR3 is TGTGCCAGTGGGGACAGGGTGGCTGGAAACACCATATATTTT. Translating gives CASGDRVAGNTIYF.

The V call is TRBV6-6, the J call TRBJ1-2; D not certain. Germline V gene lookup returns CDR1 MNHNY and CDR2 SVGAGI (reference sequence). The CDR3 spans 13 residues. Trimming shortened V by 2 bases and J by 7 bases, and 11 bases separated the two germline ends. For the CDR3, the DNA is TGTGCCAGCAGTTACGAGGAGCTCGGTGGCTACACCTTC. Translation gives CASSYEELGGYTF.

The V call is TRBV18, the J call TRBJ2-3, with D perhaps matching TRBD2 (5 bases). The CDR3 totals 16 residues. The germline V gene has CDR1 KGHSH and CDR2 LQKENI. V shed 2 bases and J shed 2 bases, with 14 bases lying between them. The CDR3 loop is CASSPVLVGNTDTQYF. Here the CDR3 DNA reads TGTGCCAGCTCACCAGTACTAGTTGGGAACACAGATACGCAGTATTTT.

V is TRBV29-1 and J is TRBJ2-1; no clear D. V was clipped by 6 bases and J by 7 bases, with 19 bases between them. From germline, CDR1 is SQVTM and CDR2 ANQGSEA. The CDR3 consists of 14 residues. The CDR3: CSVPTLSRWNEQFF. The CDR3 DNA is TGCAGCGTCCCTACCCTGTCCCGGTGGAATGAGCAGTTCTTC.

The CDR3: CASSWGQGHYEQYF. In DNA form, the CDR3 reads TGTGCCAGCAGCTGGGGACAGGGCCACTACGAGCAGTACTTC. The V gene is TRBV5-6, the J gene TRBJ2-7; 9 nucleotides agree with TRBD1. This CDR3 comprises 14 residues. Germline CDR1 SGHDT, CDR2 YYEEEE. J gave up 3 bases and V 3 bases, and 4 bases lay outside the gene matches.